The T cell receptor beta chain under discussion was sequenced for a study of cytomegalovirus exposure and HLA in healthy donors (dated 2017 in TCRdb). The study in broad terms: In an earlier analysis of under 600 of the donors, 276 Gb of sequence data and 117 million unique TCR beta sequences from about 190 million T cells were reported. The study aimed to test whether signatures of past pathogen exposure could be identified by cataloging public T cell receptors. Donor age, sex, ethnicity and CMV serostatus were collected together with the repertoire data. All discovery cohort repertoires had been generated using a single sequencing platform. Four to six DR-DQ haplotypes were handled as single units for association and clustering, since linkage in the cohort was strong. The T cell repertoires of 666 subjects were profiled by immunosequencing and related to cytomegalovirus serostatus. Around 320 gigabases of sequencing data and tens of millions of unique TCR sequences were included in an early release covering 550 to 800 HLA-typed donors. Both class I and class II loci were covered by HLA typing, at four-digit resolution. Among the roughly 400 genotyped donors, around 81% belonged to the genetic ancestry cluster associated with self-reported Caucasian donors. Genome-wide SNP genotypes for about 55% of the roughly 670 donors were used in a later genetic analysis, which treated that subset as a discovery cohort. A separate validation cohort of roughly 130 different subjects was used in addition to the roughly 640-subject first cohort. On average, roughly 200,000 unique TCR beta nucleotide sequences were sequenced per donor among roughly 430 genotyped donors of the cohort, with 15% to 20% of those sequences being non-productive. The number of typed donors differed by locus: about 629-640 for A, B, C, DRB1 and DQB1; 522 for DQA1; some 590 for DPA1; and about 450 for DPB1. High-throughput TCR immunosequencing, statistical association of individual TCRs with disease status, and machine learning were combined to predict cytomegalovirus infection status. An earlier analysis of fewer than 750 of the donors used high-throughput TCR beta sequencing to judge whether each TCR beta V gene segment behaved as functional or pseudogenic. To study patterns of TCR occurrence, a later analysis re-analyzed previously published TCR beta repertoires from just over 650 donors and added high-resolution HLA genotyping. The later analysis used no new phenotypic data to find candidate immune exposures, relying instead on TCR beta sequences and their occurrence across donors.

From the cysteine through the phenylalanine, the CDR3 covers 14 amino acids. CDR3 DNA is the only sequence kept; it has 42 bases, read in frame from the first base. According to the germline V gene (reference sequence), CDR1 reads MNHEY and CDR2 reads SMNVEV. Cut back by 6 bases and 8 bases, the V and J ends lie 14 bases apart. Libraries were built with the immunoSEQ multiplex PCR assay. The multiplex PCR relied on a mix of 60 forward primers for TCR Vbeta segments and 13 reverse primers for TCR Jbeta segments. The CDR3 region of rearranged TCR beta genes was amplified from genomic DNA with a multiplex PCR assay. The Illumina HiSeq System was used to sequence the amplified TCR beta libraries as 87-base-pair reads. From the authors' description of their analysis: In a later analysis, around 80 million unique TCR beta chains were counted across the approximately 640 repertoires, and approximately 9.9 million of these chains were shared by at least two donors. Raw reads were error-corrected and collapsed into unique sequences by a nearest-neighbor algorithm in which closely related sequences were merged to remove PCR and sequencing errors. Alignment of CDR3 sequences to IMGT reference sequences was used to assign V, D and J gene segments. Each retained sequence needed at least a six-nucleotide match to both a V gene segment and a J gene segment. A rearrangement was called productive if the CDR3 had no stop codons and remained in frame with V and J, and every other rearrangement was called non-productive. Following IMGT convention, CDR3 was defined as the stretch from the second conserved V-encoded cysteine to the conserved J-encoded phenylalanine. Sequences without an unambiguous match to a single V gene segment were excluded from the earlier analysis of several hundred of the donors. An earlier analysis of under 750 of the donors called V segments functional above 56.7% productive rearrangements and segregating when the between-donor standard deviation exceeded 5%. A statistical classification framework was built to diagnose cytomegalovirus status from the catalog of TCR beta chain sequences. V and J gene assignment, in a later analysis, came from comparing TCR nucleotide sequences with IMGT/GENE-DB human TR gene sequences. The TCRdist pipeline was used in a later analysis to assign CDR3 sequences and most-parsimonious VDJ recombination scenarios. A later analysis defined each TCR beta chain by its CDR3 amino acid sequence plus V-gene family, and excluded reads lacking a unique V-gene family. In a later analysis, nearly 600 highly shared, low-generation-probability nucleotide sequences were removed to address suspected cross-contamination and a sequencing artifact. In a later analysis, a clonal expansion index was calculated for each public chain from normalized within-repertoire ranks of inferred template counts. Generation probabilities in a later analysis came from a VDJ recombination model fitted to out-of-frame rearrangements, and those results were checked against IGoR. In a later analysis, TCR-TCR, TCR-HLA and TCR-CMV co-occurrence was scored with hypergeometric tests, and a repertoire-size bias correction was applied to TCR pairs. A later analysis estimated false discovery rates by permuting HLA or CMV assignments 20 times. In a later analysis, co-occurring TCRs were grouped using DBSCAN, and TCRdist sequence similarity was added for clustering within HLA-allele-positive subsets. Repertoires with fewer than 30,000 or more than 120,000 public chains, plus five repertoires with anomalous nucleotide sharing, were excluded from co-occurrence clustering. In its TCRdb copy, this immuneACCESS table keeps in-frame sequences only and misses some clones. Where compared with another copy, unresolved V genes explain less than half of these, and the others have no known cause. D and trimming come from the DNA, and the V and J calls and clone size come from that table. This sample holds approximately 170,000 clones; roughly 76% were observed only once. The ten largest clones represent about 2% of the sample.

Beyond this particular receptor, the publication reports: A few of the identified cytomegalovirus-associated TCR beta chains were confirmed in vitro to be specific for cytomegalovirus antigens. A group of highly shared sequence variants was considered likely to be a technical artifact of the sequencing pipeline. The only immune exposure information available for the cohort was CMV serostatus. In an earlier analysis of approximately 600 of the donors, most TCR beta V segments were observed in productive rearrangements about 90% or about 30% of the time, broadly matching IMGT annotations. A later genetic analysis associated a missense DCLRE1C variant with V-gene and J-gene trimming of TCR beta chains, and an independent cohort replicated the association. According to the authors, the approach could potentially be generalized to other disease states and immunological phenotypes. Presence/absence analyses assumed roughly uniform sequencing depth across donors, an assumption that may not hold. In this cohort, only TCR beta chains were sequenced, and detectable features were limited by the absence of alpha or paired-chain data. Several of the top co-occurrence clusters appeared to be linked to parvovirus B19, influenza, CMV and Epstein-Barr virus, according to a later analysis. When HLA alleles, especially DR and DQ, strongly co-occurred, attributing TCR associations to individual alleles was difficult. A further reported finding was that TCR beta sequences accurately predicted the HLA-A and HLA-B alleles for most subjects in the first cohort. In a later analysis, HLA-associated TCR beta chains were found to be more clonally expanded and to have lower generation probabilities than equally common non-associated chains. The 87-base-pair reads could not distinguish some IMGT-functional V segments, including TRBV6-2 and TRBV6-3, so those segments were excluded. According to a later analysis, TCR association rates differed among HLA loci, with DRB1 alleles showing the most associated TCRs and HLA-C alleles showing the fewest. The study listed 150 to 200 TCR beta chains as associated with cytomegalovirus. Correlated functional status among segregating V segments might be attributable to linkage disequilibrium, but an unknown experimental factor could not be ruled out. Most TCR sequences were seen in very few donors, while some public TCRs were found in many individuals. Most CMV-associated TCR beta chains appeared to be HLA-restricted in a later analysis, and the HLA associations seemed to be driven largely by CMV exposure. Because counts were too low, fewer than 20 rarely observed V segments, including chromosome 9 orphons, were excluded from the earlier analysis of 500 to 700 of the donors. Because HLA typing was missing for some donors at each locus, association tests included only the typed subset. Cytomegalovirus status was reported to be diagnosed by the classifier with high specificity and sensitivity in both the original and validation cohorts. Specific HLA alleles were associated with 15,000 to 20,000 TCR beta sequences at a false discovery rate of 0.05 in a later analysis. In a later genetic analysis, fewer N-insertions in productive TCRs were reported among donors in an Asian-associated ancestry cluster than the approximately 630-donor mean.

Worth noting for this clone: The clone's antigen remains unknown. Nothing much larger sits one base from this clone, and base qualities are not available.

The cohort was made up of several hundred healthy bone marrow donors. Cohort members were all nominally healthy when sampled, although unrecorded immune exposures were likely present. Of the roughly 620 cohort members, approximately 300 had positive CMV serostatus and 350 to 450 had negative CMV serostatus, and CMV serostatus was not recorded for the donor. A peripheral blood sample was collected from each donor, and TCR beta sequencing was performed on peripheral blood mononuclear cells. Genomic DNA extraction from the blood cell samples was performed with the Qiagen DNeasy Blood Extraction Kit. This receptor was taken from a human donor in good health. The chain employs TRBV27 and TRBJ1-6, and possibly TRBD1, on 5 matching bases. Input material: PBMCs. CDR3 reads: CASREGLTYSPLHF. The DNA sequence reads TGTGCCAGCAGGGAGGGACTCACTTATTCACCCCTCCACTTT.